This section outlines one TCR beta chain sequence together with its context. Its antigen is still unknown. CDR1 SGHRS and CDR2 YFSETQ come from the germline V gene. This CDR3 is built from 14 residues. Trimming cost V 2 bases and J 10 bases; bases outside gene matches: 6. Method: immunoSEQ multiplex PCR; TCRdb's copy keeps in-frame clones and lacks some. The sample yields 150,000 to 200,000 clones, 85% seen once. This entry comes from a study of cytomegalovirus exposure and HLA in healthy donors. Findings and caveats of the study: The dataset shows that most TCR sequences were rare, while some public TCRs occurred in many donors.

Sequenced sample: PBMCs. This rearrangement joins TRBV5-1 to TRBJ2-1; 10 bases are a match to TRBD2. This clonotype was sampled from a man younger than 30 in good health and CMV-seropositive. Written as DNA, the CDR3 is TGCGCCAGCAGCTTAACTAGCGGGAATGGGGAGCAGTTCTTC. Residues: CASSLTSGNGEQFF.